A selection of T cell receptor beta chains follows, all from one sample in a study of T cell responses to AZD1222 COVID-19 vaccine. This table comes from immunoSEQ multiplex PCR, and its TCRdb copy is limited to in-frame clones, with some not included. The profile shows some 120,000 clones, 70% to 90% of them singletons. The sample was peripheral blood, taken 28 days after the second AZD1222 dose. These receptors were taken from an adult who received the AZD1222 COVID-19 vaccine. Both conserved end residues are trimmed from each CDR3. The order of the fields is V gene, J gene, CDR3 protein.

v_gene: TRBV7-9
j_gene: TRBJ2-3
CDR3aa: ASSPREGGTDTQY

v_gene: TRBV7-2
j_gene: TRBJ2-7
CDR3aa: ASSPVEGPYEQY

v_gene: TRBV5-1
j_gene: TRBJ1-3
CDR3aa: ASSMGDGGNTIY

v_gene: TRBV30
j_gene: TRBJ2-7
CDR3aa: AWSVEPLDLSYEQY

v_gene: TRBV5-8
j_gene: TRBJ1-1
CDR3aa: ASSIPGTGYTEAF

v_gene: TRBV5-5
j_gene: TRBJ2-3
CDR3aa: ASSLGRGTDTQY

v_gene: TRBV19
j_gene: TRBJ2-3
CDR3aa: ASSRTDTQY

v_gene: TRBV4-2
j_gene: TRBJ1-2
CDR3aa: ASSQELLSQSYT

v_gene: TRBV7-7
j_gene: TRBJ2-2
CDR3aa: ASNSLASGQSRYRNNGELF

v_gene: TRBV19
j_gene: TRBJ2-5
CDR3aa: ASEDRFQETQY

v_gene: TRBV20-1
j_gene: TRBJ2-1
CDR3aa: SASTGTSGADNEQF

v_gene: TRBV4-3
j_gene: TRBJ1-4
CDR3aa: ASSLEAVPEGEKLF

v_gene: TRBV6-6
j_gene: TRBJ1-3
CDR3aa: ASSFPGQTTGNTIY

v_gene: TRBV27
j_gene: TRBJ1-5
CDR3aa: ASSSRTGAADNQPQH

v_gene: TRBV24-1
j_gene: TRBJ1-2
CDR3aa: ATSDSLGVYGYT

v_gene: TRBV5-1
j_gene: TRBJ2-2
CDR3aa: ASSFVGTANTGELF

v_gene: TRBV14
j_gene: TRBJ1-1
CDR3aa: ASSQEWVGAEAF

v_gene: TRBV10-3
j_gene: TRBJ1-1
CDR3aa: AIGERVNTEAF

v_gene: TRBV5-4
j_gene: TRBJ2-1
CDR3aa: ASSLVSGNNEQF

v_gene: TRBV28
j_gene: TRBJ1-5
CDR3aa: ASVRWSNQPQH

v_gene: TRBV10-3
j_gene: TRBJ1-2
CDR3aa: ATTGSREQGGGYT

v_gene: TRBV27
j_gene: TRBJ1-1
CDR3aa: ASSYTVGFTEAF

v_gene: TRBV7-9
j_gene: TRBJ1-1
CDR3aa: ASTPAGSGKSTEAF

v_gene: TRBV6-5
j_gene: TRBJ2-5
CDR3aa: ASNARGETQY

v_gene: TRBV7-6
j_gene: TRBJ1-1
CDR3aa: ASSLRPGNTEAF

v_gene: TRBV11-3
j_gene: TRBJ2-5
CDR3aa: ASSSGSETQY

v_gene: TRBV18
j_gene: TRBJ1-1
CDR3aa: ASSPPTGSLFTEAF

v_gene: TRBV28
j_gene: TRBJ2-2
CDR3aa: ASRLTGGTGELF